This TCR beta chain was sequenced during a study of blood T cell repertoires in COVID-19. Study context: There were acute and convalescent COVID-19 samples, and they came from the United States, Italy and Spain. Nucleic acid was either cDNA or gDNA, and it came from T cells, B-cell-depleted T cells, or PBMCs.

Per the original data handling: It was from reference gene primer amplification that nucleated cell counts were estimated. TCRdb's table, derived via immunoSEQ multiplex PCR, lists solely in-frame clones and lacks some. That table furnishes V, J and clone size, whereas the DNA furnished D and trimming. The sample records more than 85,000 clones, about 80% being singletons. CDR1 is SGHRS and CDR2 is YFSETQ in the germline V gene. Unmatched junction bases numbered 5, after V lost 2 bases and J lost 3 bases. The CDR3 covers 15 residues. The rearrangement joins TRBV5-1 to TRBJ1-2; 9 bases fit TRBD1. Sequenced material: peripheral blood. This TCR came from a woman in her forties or fifties with acute or convalescent COVID-19. The CDR3 reads CASSFTGGRDYGYTF. The CDR3 bases are TGCGCCAGCAGCTTTACAGGGGGCAGGGACTATGGCTACACCTTC.